The source of this T cell receptor beta chain is a study of T cells in women clearing cervical HPV infection (dated by TCRdb to between 2018 and 2020). Some background on the complete study: The cases were about two dozen women with histologically confirmed HPV16-related CIN3 or worse, and 2 of those women had invasive cancers. Since HLA typing was available for only a few women, HLA type could not be ruled out as a confounder. This exploratory proof-of-principle case-control study, nested within the Guanacaste HPV Natural History Study in Costa Rica, compared TCR repertoires among women with different cervical HPV16 outcomes. Among cases, blood sampling occurred a median of roughly 150 days after lesion detection, with an interquartile range of roughly 90 to 200 days. In the parent cohort, 8,500 to 12,000 women aged 18 or older were enrolled in Guanacaste, Costa Rica, during about 1993 to 1995 and were followed for seven years. The controls were over 20 women whose single incident HPV16 infection cleared within 12 months with no development of precancer or cancer. Blood from cases was drawn at the visit where the lesion was first identified, while blood from controls was drawn once the infection was no longer detected. As quality controls, five blinded duplicates were added to each group, bringing the total to 60 or so samples made up of around 50 participants and some 10 replicates. Cases had a median age of about 35 years and controls had a median age of around 40, with no significant differences in baseline characteristics. Cases and controls were matched on age within five years and on year of sample collection. General findings and caveats noted by the study authors: Random forest classifiers that combined richness and V gene abundances separated cases from controls with an estimated AUC of about 0.8. TRBV6-7 relative abundance was lower in cases than in controls (around 0.11% versus 0.15%; Bonferroni P = 0.0008). Across sequencing depths, CIN3+ cases showed significantly higher TCR repertoire richness than controls, but evenness did not differ between the groups. The cross-sectional design could not show whether the associations came before the infection or were a result of it, and neither effector/memory subsets nor HPV-specific T cells were isolated. Because T-cell numbers per sample were unknown, differences in richness could reflect varying T-cell content rather than repertoire biology.

Every participant had a single incident cervical HPV16 infection, and women with prevalent HPV16 infections were excluded. Cervical HPV DNA was detected by MY09/MY11 PCR and genotyped by dot-blot hybridization. Approximately 15 mL of heparinized blood was centrifuged, after which the buffy coat was aliquoted, frozen at -30 degrees C, and then stored at -80 degrees C. QIAGEN kits were used to extract genomic DNA from the buffy coat specimens. TCR beta CDR3 regions were amplified by multiplex PCR from an average of around 1,200 ng genomic DNA per sample using the immunoSEQ assay. The assay corrected primer bias using a complete synthetic TCR repertoire to establish an amplification baseline. The amplicons were sequenced using the Illumina platform. Per the source publication's procedure: Error correction of the sequences involved clustering with frequency ratios plus a modified nearest-neighbor algorithm, after which the sequences were analyzed in the immunoSEQ Analyzer using IMGT gene definitions. At each rarefaction depth, TCR richness and evenness were averaged across 20 rarefaction repeats, and samples with fewer sequences than that depth were excluded. Relative abundances of V, D and J genes were compared between groups using Wilcoxon rank sum tests, with FDR correction applied. An intraclass correlation of about 96% for TCR richness and an average of 76.4% across about 66 gene segments were obtained from the blinded duplicates. This immuneACCESS table, as held by TCRdb, lists in-frame sequences with V and J called but not all clones. Of the missing ones, under half trace to an unresolved V gene in checked studies; the others have no known cause. V and J calls plus clone size are reproduced from that table; the DNA served to infer D and trimming. This sample's table carries approximately 23,000 clones. About 3.3% of the sample belongs to the ten largest clones.

The germline V gene supplies CDR1 SGHNT and CDR2 YENEEA. The CDR3 runs 15 amino acids, cysteine and phenylalanine included. The DNA shown is the part of the CDR3 that was read: 36 bases, in frame from base 1. About this clone: It has no known antigen specificity. The read is 3 residues too short to cover the CDR3 end, so that end is filled in from the germline J gene.

This TCR was sampled from a woman between 18 and 69 years old with a cervical HPV16 infection that either progressed to CIN3+ or cleared (not recorded which). The rearranged segments are TRBV11-3 and TRBJ2-3; 16 bases in the middle match TRBD2. Specimen: blood buffy coat. The sequenced part of the CDR3 DNA is TGTGCCAGCAGCACCCGGGGACTAGCGGGAGGGACG. Its product reads: CASSTRGLAGGT. The CDR3 in full is CASSTRGLAGGTQYF.